The 18 T cell receptor beta chains below were found in one sample sequenced in a study of cytomegalovirus exposure and HLA in healthy donors. PCR was performed using 60 Vbeta and 13 Jbeta primers. Produced via immunoSEQ multiplex PCR; TCRdb's table is partial and in-frame only. Of about 160,000 clones in the sample, roughly 85% were seen once. Input material: PBMCs. Every receptor here comes from a man aged 25-40 years in good health and CMV-seronegative.

This clone was seen a handful of times. This chain joins TRBV25-1 and TRBJ2-3, with D possibly TRBD2 on 7 matching bases. This CDR3 has 13 amino acids. Looked up from germline, CDR1 is MGHDK and CDR2 is SYGVNS. Trimming pared 11 bases from V and 5 bases from J, leaving 17 bases between. The CDR3: CAGGGGGRDTQYF. As DNA, the CDR3 is TGTGCCGGGGGAGGGGGGGGCAGAGATACGCAGTATTTT.

The chain couples TRBV10-3 to TRBJ1-5; TRBD1 agrees at 8 bases. This CDR3 contains 15 residues. The germline V gene encodes CDR1 ENHRY and CDR2 SYGVKD. Trimming at V came to 5 bases and at J to 2 bases, leaving 5 bases not matched to a gene. The CDR3 DNA reads TGTGCCATCAGTCCACAGGGGGATGGCAATCAGCCCCAGCATTTT. Translation: CAISPQGDGNQPQHF.

The genes are TRBV7-3 and TRBJ2-1; a possible D gene is TRBD2 (6 bases). Deletions cut 5 bases from V and 0 bases from J, with 11 bases between. CDR1 SGHTA and CDR2 FQGTGA come from the germline V gene. There are 15 residues in the CDR3. DNA for the CDR3: TGTGCCAGCAGCCGTGGGGGGAGCTCCTACAATGAGCAGTTCTTC. This gives the protein CASSRGGSSYNEQFF. The full variable domain, in which reference TRBV7-3 and TRBJ2-1 provide the parts outside the CDR3, is GAGVSQTPSNKVTEKGKYVELRCDPISGHTALYWYRQSLGQGPEFLIYFQGTGAADDSGLPNDRFFAVRPEGSVSTLKIQRTERGDSAVYLCASSRGGSSYNEQFFGPGTRLTVL.

The genes are TRBV9 and TRBJ1-1; D is perhaps TRBD1 (5 bases). The CDR3 runs 14 residues. The V gene's germline CDR1 is SGDLS and CDR2 YYNGEE. Trimming left V 0 bases short and J 5 bases short, with 11 bases between. CDR3 nucleotides: TGTGCCAGCAGCGTAGGTCCCCGGGGGACTGAAGCTTTCTTT. This sequence encodes CASSVGPRGTEAFF. The entire variable domain, with the rest obtained from reference TRBV9 and TRBJ1-1, is as follows: DSGVTQTPKHLITATGQRVTLRCSPRSGDLSVYWYQQSLDQGLQFLIQYYNGEERAKGNILERFSAQQFPDLHSELNLSSLELGDSALYFCASSVGPRGTEAFFGQGTRLTVV.

V gene TRBV7-3 combines with J gene TRBJ2-7; 10 bases line up with TRBD2. V gave up 5 bases and J gave up 2 bases; unmatched junction bases: 6. Germline V gives CDR1 SGHTA, CDR2 FQGTGA. The CDR3 has 15 amino acids. Written as DNA, the CDR3 is TGTGCCAGCAGCCCTCAAGCGGGAGGGACCTACGAGCAGTACTTC. This gives the protein CASSPQAGGTYEQYF.

This sequence joins TRBV27 and TRBJ1-2, with no clear D. Trimming pared 2 bases from V and 3 bases from J, leaving 10 bases between. CDR1 is MNHEY, CDR2 SMNVEV, per germline (reference sequence). The CDR3 consists of 14 residues. The CDR3 DNA reads as TGTGCCAGCAGTTTAAGAGCGGCACACTATGGCTACACCTTC. Residues: CASSLRAAHYGYTF.

The chain joins TRBV5-1 to TRBJ1-1, with a tentative D call TRBD1 (5 bases). Per the germline V gene, CDR1 is SGHRS and CDR2 is YFSETQ. The CDR3 length is 14 residues. V shed 7 bases and J shed 1 base, with 14 bases lying between them. DNA for the CDR3: TGCGCCAGCGGACCGGGGGTCGGGAACACTGAAGCTTTCTTT. This translates into CASGPGVGNTEAFF. Full variable domain (outside the CDR3, taken from reference TRBV5-1 and TRBJ1-1): KAGVTQTPRYLIKTRGQQVTLSCSPISGHRSVSWYQQTPGQGLQFLFEYFSETQRNKGNFPGRFSGRQFSNSRSEMNVSTLELGDSALYLCASGPGVGNTEAFFGQGTRLTVV.

This clone was seen only a few times. This chain joins TRBV2 and TRBJ1-2, with D unclear. V lost 5 bases and J 4 bases, leaving 14 bases between the germline ends. Germline lookup yields CDR1 SNHLY and CDR2 FYNNEI. The CDR3 spans 14 residues. The CDR3 sequence: CASSQSPLVYGYTF. The CDR3 coding sequence is TGTGCCAGCAGTCAATCCCCACTCGTCTATGGCTACACCTTC.

This clone was seen once. The chain joins TRBV7-2 to TRBJ1-5; D is uncertain. This CDR3 is built from 18 residues. V shed 5 bases and J shed 0 bases, with 20 bases lying between them. Germline V gene data show CDR1 as SGHTA and CDR2 as FQGNSA. CDR3 residues: CASSRRHGPEYSNQPQHF. DNA of the CDR3: TGTGCCAGCAGCCGACGACACGGTCCCGAATATAGCAATCAGCCCCAGCATTTT.

This clone appeared a few times. The rearrangement links TRBV6-6 to TRBJ1-2; unclear D gene. The V end was cut by 0 bases, the J end by 0 bases, with 8 bases between. This CDR3 has 15 residues. Germline lookup yields CDR1 MNHNY and CDR2 SVGAGI (reference sequence). The CDR3 is CASSYSFQANYGYTF. In DNA, the CDR3 is TGTGCCAGCAGTTACTCCTTTCAGGCTAACTATGGCTACACCTTC.

This chain connects TRBV27 to TRBJ2-1; 7 bases align to TRBD2. Germline V gene lookup returns CDR1 MNHEY and CDR2 SMNVEV (reference sequence). With 2 bases clipped from V and 2 bases from J, the junction kept 6 bases outside the gene matches. This CDR3 is built from 16 residues. The CDR3 nucleotides read TGTGCCAGCAGTTTAGGGCTAGCGGCACCCTACAATGAGCAGTTCTTC. This codes for CASSLGLAAPYNEQFF.

The gene calls are TRBV7-3 and TRBJ2-1; possible D gene TRBD2, 6 bases. CDR3 size: 15 residues. Germline V gene sequence: CDR1 SGHTA, CDR2 FQGTGA. Deletions cut 2 bases from V and 8 bases from J, with 16 bases between. The CDR3 region is CASSLELARSDEQFF. As DNA, the CDR3 is TGTGCCAGCAGCTTAGAACTAGCTAGAAGCGATGAGCAGTTCTTC.

The chain employs TRBV1 and TRBJ2-3; TRBD2 is the table's D call and was not checked against the DNA. TRBV1 is given as a pseudogene. This CDR3 region has 14 residues. Here the CDR3 DNA reads TGCACCGGGGCCACTAGCGGTCTGGCGGATACGCAGTATTTT. It yields the protein CTGATSGLADTQYF.

The V and J genes are TRBV5-6 and TRBJ1-3; D is uncertain. The V end lost 2 bases, the J end lost 0 bases, and 9 bases lay between the germline ends. The CDR3 consists of 15 residues. Germline-derived CDR1 and CDR2 are SGHDT and YYEEEE. CDR3 in amino acids: CASSFSPSSGNTIYF. The CDR3 DNA reads TGTGCCAGCAGCTTCTCACCGAGCTCTGGAAACACCATATATTTT.

This chain links TRBV29-1 with TRBJ2-7, with D perhaps matching TRBD2 (5 bases). Germline assignment: CDR1 SQVTM and CDR2 ANQGSEA. CDR3 length equals 14 residues. Deletions cut 4 bases from V and 1 base from J, with 14 bases between. The CDR3 DNA is TGCAGCGTTGTCCTCCCGGGGTCATCCTACGAGCAGTACTTC. It encodes CSVVLPGSSYEQYF.

This rearrangement joins TRBV15 to TRBJ1-3; weak D call: TRBD1 (6 bases). Germline assignment: CDR1 LNHNV and CDR2 YYDKDF (reference sequence). Between the trimmed V and J ends, which lost 1 base and 6 bases, there was a span of 16 bases. This CDR3 contains 16 residues. CDR3 sequence (DNA): TGTGCCACCAGCAGAGCTACCCAGGGGCTCGAAAACACCATATATTTT. Encoded protein: CATSRATQGLENTIYF.

This clone was observed a handful of times. The CDR3 loop reads CASSLGDRETGELFF. The CDR3 region has the DNA TGTGCCAGCAGCTTAGGGGACAGGGAGACCGGGGAGCTGTTTTTT. V is TRBV7-2 and J is TRBJ2-2; TRBD1 matches at 9 bases. Germline V CDR1 and CDR2: SGHTA, FQGNSA. The CDR3 totals 15 residues. V trimming: 1 base; J trimming: 5 bases; junction bases outside the gene matches: 2.

The chain combines TRBV11-3 with TRBJ1-5; D gene ambiguous. This CDR3 has 13 amino acids. The germline V and J ends were trimmed by 0 bases and 7 bases, with 7 bases remaining between them. Germline assignment: CDR1 SGHNT and CDR2 YENEEA. CDR3 protein: CASSLDGGQPQHF. DNA for the CDR3: TGTGCCAGCAGCTTAGATGGAGGGCAGCCCCAGCATTTT.